This T cell receptor (beta chain) was recovered during a study of shared clonotypes between healthy human individuals (dated by TCRdb to the early 2020s). Regarding the study in general: The cohort comprised two women and a few men aged 18 to 49 years. For each donor, CD4 naive and CD4 memory were each given three plates, CD8 naive was given two plates, and CD8 memory was given one plate. Each donor's leukapheresis produced roughly between about 0.9 and 9.5 billion PBMCs. To increase sequencing depth and limit assay-specific biases, TCR repertoire library preparation and sequencing were carried out by different laboratories using diverse techniques. To estimate repertoire size and how much clonotypes are shared between individuals, the study performed deep sequencing of blood TCR repertoires from five healthy adults.

Healthy HIV-negative adults with no recently reported acute infections or vaccinations were included as donors. Every donor was a Caucasian adult living in Nashville, Tennessee, USA. CD4+ T cells were enriched by magnetic negative selection; naive cells were then positively selected on CD45RA, and the negative fraction formed the memory subset. Blood was collected by leukapheresis, and PBMCs were isolated by Ficoll-Histopaque density gradient centrifugation and then cryopreserved in liquid nitrogen vapor phase. Analytical flow cytometry was used to check the purity and quantity of each magnetically sorted T cell population. Each sorted fraction had its genomic DNA isolated and then quantified by UV absorbance on a Nanodrop 2000c. Using the deep immunoSEQ assay, TCR CDR3 regions were amplified from genomic DNA by multiplex PCR. Extracted genomic DNA from each cell subset was spread evenly across all wells of several immunoSEQ 96-well plates, with each plate serving as a replicate. Each replicate PCR for sorted subsets received around 0.2 ug genomic DNA, equal to about 30,000 T cell genomes. Purified libraries were measured with a Qubit 3.0 fluorometer, size-checked on a Bioanalyzer 2100, and measured again with the KAPA Library Quantification kit. Every immunoSEQ 96-well plate was sequenced on a separate single-read 150-cycle Illumina NextSeq 550 flow cell. The source study handled its data this way. The immunoSEQ output contained only junctional sequences without quality scores, so filtering could not match that applied to full-length reads. Sequences were annotated with PyIR, a Python wrapper for IgBLAST v1.9, and V/J genes and CDR3 were assigned using IMGT germline references. Reads were filtered out if the reads had weak V/J assignments (E-value above 1e-6), no CDR3, stop codons, out-of-frame junctions, or ambiguous translated residues. V3J clonotypes were defined as sequences sharing the same inferred V gene, J gene, and CDR3 amino acid sequence. Percentage overlap between repertoires was calculated by dividing the number of shared unique clonotypes by the size of the smaller repertoire. Richness of each repertoire was evaluated using RTK rarefaction, the Chao1 estimator, and Recon v2.1 estimates of unobserved clonotypes. OLGA was used to compute generation probabilities for all TCRbeta clonotypes that the gDNA method yielded from several donors. TCRdb limited this immuneACCESS table to in-frame rearrangements with V and J called. A share of clones is missing; checked studies link under half to unresolved V genes, and the rest is unexplained. D and trimming were read from the DNA, whereas the V and J calls and clone size are those reported in that table. The sample contains about 1.5 million clones, 95% to 99% of them found a single time. The ten most abundant clones make up approximately 0.44% of the sample.

CDR1 and CDR2 (SGHNT, YYREEE) derive from the germline V gene (reference sequence). The cysteine opens and the phenylalanine closes a CDR3 of 14 amino acids. Only the CDR3 portion is preserved as DNA: 42 bases, with reading frame beginning at the first base. V trim: 2 bases; J trim: 4 bases; unmatched bases: 3. Summary of the overall study and its limitations: Clonotypes shared by all four sorted-subset donors showed higher generation probabilities than non-shared clonotypes. Larger estimated clonotype richness was generally found for naive subsets than for memory subsets. Only blood was sampled, and tissue TCR repertoires likely differ from those in blood. Because the study included only a small number of donors, the genetic and exposure-history diversity represented was limited. Even with the large sequencing depth, rarefaction of the sorted-subset datasets indicated that sequencing was incomplete. About 4.5% of naive CD4, 3.5% of naive CD8, approximately 2% of memory CD4, and approximately 0.39% of memory CD8 clonotypes were shared across several donors. Based on pairwise subsampling, the degree of clonotype sharing among donors was expected to be affected by sequencing depth.

Notes on this clone: What this receptor recognizes is not known. No base qualities exist here, and no much larger clone lies one base off it.

Material: naive CD4+ T cells sorted from blood. Taken with the paper, the label for cell subset or site translates to: CD45RA+ positively selected. The sequence is built from TRBV5-4 and TRBJ2-1, and 7 bases in between align with TRBD1. The TCR was taken from a man aged 25-45 years in good health. The DNA reads TGTGCCAGCAGCTTACCGGGACAGTACAATGAGCAGTTCTTC. Its protein product is CASSLPGQYNEQFF.